These T cell receptor beta chains were read from a single sample in a study of graft-versus-host responses after intestinal transplantation. Assay: immunoSEQ multiplex PCR; the TCRdb copy retains only in-frame clones and omits some. Of 130,000 to 150,000 clones listed, around nine tenths are singletons. Their antigens remain unidentified. The specimen comprised unstimulated CD4+ T cells sorted from spleen or lymph node cells, sampled before intestinal transplant. The receptor set was obtained from a human donor who received an intestinal transplant. Both conserved end residues are part of each CDR3. D genes are given only for firm matches.

d_call,v_call,j_call,cdr3_nt,cdr3_aa
TRBD1,TRBV29-1,TRBJ1-2,TGCAGCGTTGGGATAGACAGGGGATCTGGCTACACCTTC,CSVGIDRGSGYTF
.,TRBV29-1,TRBJ2-7,TGCAGCGTTTCCCCCCCGGGACGGAGTATCCGGGAGCAGTACTTC,CSVSPPGRSIREQYF
TRBD2,TRBV7-9,TRBJ2-1,TGTGCCAGCAGCTTCGGCGGGAGGGGCGAAAATGAGCAGTTCTTC,CASSFGGRGENEQFF
TRBD2,TRBV30,TRBJ2-7,TGTGCCTGGAGTGGGGGAACTAGCGGGAGGGTCGAGTACGAGCAGTACTTC,CAWSGGTSGRVEYEQYF
.,TRBV6-1,TRBJ1-1,TGTGCCAGCACCCGAAGCGTCCGTTCGTTGGAAGCTTTCTTT,CASTRSVRSLEAFF
.,TRBV4-2,TRBJ1-4,TGTGCCAGCAGCCAAGAAAAAACGGGGGAGCGGGTGTTTTTT,CASSQEKTGERVFF
.,TRBV29-1,TRBJ2-5,TGCAGCGTCGACTGGGGTACGAGGGAGACCCAGTACTTC,CSVDWGTRETQYF
.,TRBV29-1,TRBJ2-5,TGCAGCGTAGCGGTCCAAGAGACCCAGTACTTC,CSVAVQETQYF
TRBD2,TRBV20-1,TRBJ2-3,TGCAGTGCGCGGACGGGGGGTACGCAGTATTTT,CSARTGGTQYF
.,TRBV9,TRBJ2-1,TGTGCCAGCAGCGTAGAGGGAAACCATGAGCAGTTCTTC,CASSVEGNHEQFF
TRBD2,TRBV6-1,TRBJ2-3,TGTGCCAGCTCGATGAGCGGGAGCCCCCCAGATACGCAGTATTTT,CASSMSGSPPDTQYF
.,TRBV7-6,TRBJ2-3,TGTGCCAGCAGCTTAGGACTCTCCAGCACAGATACGCAGTATTTT,CASSLGLSSTDTQYF
.,TRBV11-2,TRBJ1-4,TGTGCCAGCAGCTTAGGAGGGAAGTCCTTTAGTCTAGGGGAAAAACTGTTTTTT,CASSLGGKSFSLGEKLFF
TRBD1,TRBV19,TRBJ1-6,TGTGCCAGTAAAGGGACAGCTCATTCACCCCTCCACTTT,CASKGTAHSPLHF